This record looks at one TCR beta chain sequence and its context. Its antigen is currently unknown. Other DNA sequences in the sample encode the same CDR3. This sample stems from a study of shared clonotypes between healthy human individuals. Across the study: Used for every donor were three CD4 naive, three CD4 memory, two CD8 naive and one CD8 memory plate.

This CDR3 has 16 amino acids. Trimming removed 0 bases from V and 0 bases from J, with 12 bases in between. The germline V gene encodes CDR1 MGHRA and CDR2 YSYEKL. TCRdb's table, derived via immunoSEQ multiplex PCR, lists solely in-frame clones and lacks some. The data contain about 2.1 million clones, 85% to 95% of them singletons. Terminally differentiated effector memory CD45RA+ cells were excluded by CCR7 positive selection of CD45RO-negative cells. Every contributor of samples was a Caucasian grown-up residing in Nashville, Tennessee. Points from the study as a whole: Although depth was large, rarefaction showed that sequencing of the sorted subsets was incomplete.

The genes are TRBV4-1 and TRBJ2-7; D not resolved. This TCR derives from a man between 18 and 29 years old in good health. Some clones in this sample may be carry-over from other donors' samples. Material: naive CD8+ T cells from PBMCs. The CDR3 nucleotides read TGCGCCAGCAGCCAAGATGGAACTCGGAGCTCCTACGAGCAGTACTTC. Translating it yields CASSQDGTRSSYEQYF.